Below, 15 T cell receptor beta chains from the same sample are listed, as sequenced in a study of regulatory T cells in long-lasting Graves disease. Documented time point: newly diagnosed GD, antithyroid drugs for less than 3 months. The TCR library was prepared using RNA isolated from PBMCs. Building of the TCR beta libraries involved iRepertoire HTBI primers and Arm-PCR of CDR3 regions. One entry per CDR3 protein, called by TCRdb with MiXCR from the multiplex PCR reads. The sample includes 350,000 to 450,000 distinct CDR3 sequences, approximately 15% of them seen just once. These data also featured in a second study, about T cells in Graves' hyperthyroidism and ophthalmopathy.

This sample comprised peripheral blood mononuclear cells (PBMCs), obtained at new diagnosis, from a patient treated with antithyroid drugs. Receptor source: a woman aged 40 to 50 with Graves disease.

This chain joins TRBV4-1 and TRBJ2-3, with 10 bases identical to TRBD2. The J call may not be correct, given that the DNA end is closer to TRBJ2-7. The CDR3 sequence is 15 residues long. Germline V CDR1 and CDR2: MGHRA, YSYEKL. CDR3 sequence reads: CASSQLLAGAYEQYF. The CDR3 region has the DNA TGCGCCAGCAGCCAACTCCTAGCGGGAGCCTACGAGCAGTACTTC.

This clonotype was seen ten or more times. The chain combines TRBV30 with TRBJ2-1, with 10 bases that match TRBD1. Germline CDR1 reads GTSNPN; CDR2 reads SVGIG (reference sequence). The J segment lost 0 bases and the V segment lost 4 bases, leaving 21 bases of the junction unmatched. The CDR3 is made up of 21 amino acids. CDR3 DNA sequence: TGTGCCTGGAATGTCCGGCCGGGGACAGGGGTCGTCGGGAGCTCCTACAATGAGCAGTTCTTC. This codes for CAWNVRPGTGVVGSSYNEQFF.

Ten or more counts support this clonotype. The chain couples TRBV2 to TRBJ2-1, with 7 bases matching TRBD2. The CDR3 runs 13 residues. Per germline, CDR1 SNHLY and CDR2 FYNNEI. Germline trimming cut 3 bases from V and 5 bases from J; bases unmatched to any gene: 1. This CDR3 is CASSEAGDNEQFF. In DNA form, the CDR3 reads TGTGCCAGCAGTGAGGCGGGAGACAATGAGCAGTTCTTC.

This clonotype has a count of ten or more. The chain is built from TRBV7-3 and TRBJ2-7; 9 bases are shared with TRBD1. The CDR3 consists of 14 residues. Trimming removed 5 bases from V and 5 bases from J; junction bases left unmatched: 7. The germline V gene has CDR1 SGHTA and CDR2 FQGTGA. The CDR3 DNA reads TGTGCCAGCAGCCCAGGACAGGGGACGGACGAGCAGTACTTC. It is translated as CASSPGQGTDEQYF.

The rearrangement uses TRBV12-3 or TRBV12-4 and TRBJ2-1; 8 bases align to TRBD2. The CDR3 is 15 amino acids. V was clipped by 6 bases and J by 3 bases; unmatched bases: 7. The CDR3 is CASRVAGPYYNEQFF. In nucleotides, the CDR3 is TGTGCCAGCAGGGTAGCGGGGCCTTACTACAATGAGCAGTTCTTC.

The rearrangement links TRBV20-1 to TRBJ2-2, with a weak D call TRBD2 (6 bases). Germline-derived CDR1 and CDR2 are DFQATT and SNEGSKA (reference sequence). Trimming took 0 bases from V and 2 from J, leaving 19 bases between them. This CDR3 comprises 18 residues. This CDR3 reads CSARDDSGGSLNTGELFF. CDR3 bases: TGCAGTGCTAGAGATGATAGTGGGGGGTCCCTTAACACCGGGGAGCTGTTTTTT.

This clonotype has ten or more counts. The V and J genes are TRBV27 and TRBJ2-1; weak D call: TRBD2 (6 bases). Trimming took off 3 bases at V and 9 bases at J, with 9 bases between the two ends. Per the germline V gene, CDR1 is MNHEY and CDR2 is SMNVEV (reference sequence). This CDR3 contains 12 residues. The CDR3 region is CASSFGGLEQFF. The CDR3 DNA reads as TGTGCCAGCAGTTTTGGGGGACTTGAGCAGTTCTTC.

The chain joins TRBV7-9 to TRBJ2-7; the D call may be TRBD1 or TRBD2 (5 bases each). The V end lost 6 bases, the J end lost 5 bases, and 14 bases lay between the germline ends. CDR1 and CDR2 (germline): SEHNR, FQNEAQ (reference sequence). This CDR3 has 13 amino acids. CDR3 DNA: TGTGCCAGCAGGGGACCGAGACTGGACGAGCAGTACTTC. Translating it yields CASRGPRLDEQYF. The full variable domain, rest sourced from reference TRBV7-9 and TRBJ2-7, is DTGVSQNPRHKITKRGQNVTFRCDPISEHNRLYWYRQTLGQGPEFLTYFQNEAQLEKSRLLSDRFSAERPKGSFSTLEIQRTEQGDSAMYLCASRGPRLDEQYFGPGTRLTVT.

This clonotype was detected ten times or more. This chain links TRBV12-3 or TRBV12-4 with TRBJ1-5; no reliable D call. CDR3 length: 16 residues. V dropped 3 bases and J dropped 4 bases, with 16 bases sitting between them. The CDR3 here is CASSFFSALGNQPQHF. The CDR3 nucleotides read TGTGCCAGCAGTTTCTTTTCCGCCTTGGGAAATCAGCCCCAGCATTTT.

On this clonotype itself: At one end the junction does not follow the germline gene, possibly because of a read error. CDR3 residues: CASSSTGGRNTTYF. The CDR3 DNA follows: TGTGCCAGCAGTTCTACAGGGGGCAGAAACACCACATATTTT. This sequence joins TRBV27 and TRBJ1-3; 9 bases fit TRBD1. Germline lookup yields CDR1 MNHEY and CDR2 SMNVEV (reference sequence). The CDR3 length is 14 residues.

Many counts were recorded for this clonotype. The chain recombines TRBV28 with TRBJ2-7; D possibly corresponds to TRBD2 (6 bases). The germline CDR1 and CDR2 sequences are MDHEN and SYDVKM. The CDR3 consists of 15 residues. Trimming cost V 7 bases and J 2 bases, with 18 bases left between them. The CDR3 DNA sequence: TGTGCCAGCACCTCTTCGACCGGGAGCCCCTACGAGCAGTACTTC. Amino acids: CASTSSTGSPYEQYF.

This clonotype showed up just a few times. The CDR3, as DNA: TGTGCCAGCAGTGAAGGAGGGTCGCACATTGGGCAGTATTTT. It translates to CASSEGGSHIGQYF. This rearrangement joins TRBV6-1 to TRBJ2-3, with D maybe TRBD2 (5 bases). The CDR3 has 14 amino acids. Deletions cut 1 base from V and 11 bases from J, with 16 bases between. In germline, CDR1 is MNHNS, CDR2 SASEGT.

V gene TRBV5-1 combines with J gene TRBJ2-1; 13 positions match TRBD2. Germline V gene data show CDR1 as SGHRS and CDR2 as YFSETQ. The junction had 22 bases not matched to a gene; V was cut back by 0 bases and J by 7 bases. The length of the CDR3 is 22 residues. The CDR3 sequence: CASSLVGLAGATSDARENEQFF. CDR3 nucleotides: TGCGCCAGCAGCTTGGTTGGACTAGCGGGAGCAACTTCAGACGCACGTGAAAATGAGCAGTTCTTC.

Ten or more counts support this clonotype. V is TRBV20-1 and J is TRBJ2-1; 11 nucleotides line up with TRBD2. The trim removed 2 bases at V and 8 bases at J, leaving 14 bases unmatched. The CDR3 is made up of 17 amino acids. CDR1 is DFQATT, CDR2 SNEGSKA, per germline (reference sequence). The CDR3 nucleotides read TGCAGTGCTAGACCCGTAGCGGGAGGGCCAAATTTCTATGAGCAGTTCTTC. It yields the protein CSARPVAGGPNFYEQFF.

This clonotype was observed at least ten times. The rearrangement uses TRBV6-5 and TRBJ2-1; maybe TRBD1 (6 bases). V was clipped by 2 bases and J by 2 bases, with 7 bases between them. The germline V gene has CDR1 MNHEY and CDR2 SVGAGI. This CDR3 comprises 14 residues. DNA for the CDR3: TGTGCCAGCAGTTACGGGGGCACCTACAATGAGCAGTTCTTC. The encoded protein is CASSYGGTYNEQFF.